The clone carrying this T cell receptor beta chain was seen a single time. Brentuximab vedotin exposure varied, and every patient relapsed after autologous stem cell transplantation. These data belong to a study of PD-1 blockade in classical Hodgkin lymphoma. Clones were read by immunoSEQ multiplex PCR, and TCRdb kept only the in-frame ones, dropping some. The table has about 18,000 clones, just over 85% seen once. This CDR3 contains 15 residues. Trimming shortened V by 5 bases and J by 0 bases, and 13 bases separated the two germline ends. CDR1 and CDR2 from the germline V gene are MNHNY and SVGAGI (reference sequence).

This TCR came from a human donor with classical Hodgkin lymphoma. The specimen was peripheral blood mononuclear cells (PBMCs), collected before the second cycle of nivolumab. V is TRBV6-6 and J is TRBJ1-1, with D maybe TRBD1 (6 bases). The CDR3: CASSPGTRMNTEAFF. In DNA form, the CDR3 reads TGTGCCAGCAGTCCTGGGACACGGATGAACACTGAAGCTTTCTTT.